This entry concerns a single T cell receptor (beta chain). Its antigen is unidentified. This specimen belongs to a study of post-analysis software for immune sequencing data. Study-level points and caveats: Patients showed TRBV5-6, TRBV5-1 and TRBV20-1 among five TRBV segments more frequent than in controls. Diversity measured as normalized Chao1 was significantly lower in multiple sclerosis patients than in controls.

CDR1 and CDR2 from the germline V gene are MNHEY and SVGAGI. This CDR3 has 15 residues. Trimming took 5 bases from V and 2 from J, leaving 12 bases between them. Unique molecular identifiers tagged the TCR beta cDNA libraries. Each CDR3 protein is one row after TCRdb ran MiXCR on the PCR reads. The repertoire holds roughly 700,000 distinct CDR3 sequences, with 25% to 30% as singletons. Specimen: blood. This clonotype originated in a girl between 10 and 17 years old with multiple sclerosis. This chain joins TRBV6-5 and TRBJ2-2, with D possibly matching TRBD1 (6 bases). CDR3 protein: CASSPNRANTGELFF. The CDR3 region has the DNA TGTGCCAGCAGTCCAAACAGGGCAAACACCGGGGAGCTGTTTTTT.